This T cell receptor beta chain was profiled in a study of blood T cell repertoires in COVID-19. Participants reported their clinical history, and cohort assignment relied on those reports. Germline CDR1 reads MNHEY; CDR2 reads SVGAGI. The CDR3 has 15 amino acids. The trim removed 4 bases at V and 4 bases at J, leaving 8 bases unmatched. This table comes from immunoSEQ multiplex PCR, and its TCRdb copy is limited to in-frame clones, with some not included. Of around 160,000 clones detected, roughly 87% appear once; the ten largest clones hold roughly 3.9%. The TCR was taken from a woman between 40 and 50 years old who had been exposed to COVID-19. The rearrangement links TRBV6-5 to TRBJ1-2; 8 bases agree with TRBD1. The sample consisted of PBMCs or T cells enriched from blood (not recorded which). The chain's CDR3 is CASSSGQGSSYGYTF. The CDR3 nucleotides read TGTGCCAGCAGTTCAGGACAGGGTTCGTCCTATGGCTACACCTTC.